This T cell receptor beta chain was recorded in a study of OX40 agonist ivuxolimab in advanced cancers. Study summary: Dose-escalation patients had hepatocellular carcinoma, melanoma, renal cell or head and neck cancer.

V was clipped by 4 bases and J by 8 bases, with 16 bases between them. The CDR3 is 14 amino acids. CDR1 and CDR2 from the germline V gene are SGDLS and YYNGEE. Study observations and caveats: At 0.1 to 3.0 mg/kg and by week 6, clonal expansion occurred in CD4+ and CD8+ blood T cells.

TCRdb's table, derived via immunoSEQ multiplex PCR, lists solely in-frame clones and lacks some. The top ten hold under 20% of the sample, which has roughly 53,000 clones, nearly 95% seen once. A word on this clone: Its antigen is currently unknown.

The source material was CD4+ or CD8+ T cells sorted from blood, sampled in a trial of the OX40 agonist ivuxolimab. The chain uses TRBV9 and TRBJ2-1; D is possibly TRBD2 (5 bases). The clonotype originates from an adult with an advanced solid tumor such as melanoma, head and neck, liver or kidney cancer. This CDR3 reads CASSPSLANHEQFF. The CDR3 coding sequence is TGTGCCAGCAGCCCCTCCCTAGCCAACCATGAGCAGTTCTTC.